This TCR beta chain emerged from a study of control samples from healthy donors and cancer patients. The data were produced by immunoSEQ multiplex PCR, yet TCRdb's version contains in-frame clones alone and is incomplete. The table lists around 28,000 clones, approximately 90% of them singletons. The sequence came from a woman in her forties with lung cancer. Sequencing was carried out using PBMCs.

The CDR3 is CASSPRQGAIAEAFF. The CDR3 DNA reads TGTGCCAGCAGCCCGAGGCAGGGGGCGATCGCTGAAGCTTTCTTT. The gene calls are TRBV7-8 and TRBJ1-1; 8 bases align to TRBD1. CDR1 is SGHVS and CDR2 is FQNEAQ in the germline V gene. The CDR3 runs 15 residues. V was clipped by 5 bases and J by 6 bases; unmatched bases: 11.